One and the same sample provided the 5 T cell receptor beta chains below, sequenced in a study of patients and donors after allogeneic stem cell transplantation. TCRdb re-derived calls from the RT-PCR reads in MiXCR, one entry per CDR3 protein. The sample holds approximately 150,000 distinct CDR3 sequences; 30% to 45% are singletons and the top ten take 50%. Sequencing was performed on blood, either unsorted or a sorted T cell fraction (not recorded which). These TCRs come from a human donor who was either an allogeneic HSCT recipient or a stem cell or donor lymphocyte infusion donor (not recorded which). It is not recorded whose cells these are; they may come from a transplant donor.

J is TRBJ1-5 and V is TRBV3-1; D not resolved. The germline V gene has CDR1 LGHDT and CDR2 YNNKEL (reference sequence). V gave up 4 bases and J gave up 1 base, with 11 bases separating them. This CDR3 is 15 amino acids long. This CDR3 is CASSPAGGSNQPQHF. CDR3 DNA sequence: TGTGCCAGCAGCCCCGCGGGAGGAAGCAATCAGCCCCAGCATTTT.

The chain employs TRBV5-1 and TRBJ1-1, with 8 bases matching TRBD1. The germline V gene encodes CDR1 SGHRS and CDR2 YFSETQ. With V trimmed by 1 base and J by 0 bases, 2 bases remained unmatched. This CDR3 contains 15 residues. Written as DNA, the CDR3 is TGCGCCAGCAGCTTGCCGGGACAGGTGAACACTGAAGCTTTCTTT. Its translation: CASSLPGQVNTEAFF.

The chain links TRBV12-3 or TRBV12-4 to TRBJ2-1, with 13 positions matching TRBD2. The CDR3 covers 16 residues. V was pared by 6 bases and J by 3 bases, with 5 bases of the junction left unmatched. This CDR3 reads CASRPLAGGYYNEQFF. In DNA form, the CDR3 reads TGTGCCAGCAGACCACTAGCGGGGGGGTACTACAATGAGCAGTTCTTC.

The V gene is TRBV28, the J gene TRBJ2-7, with 7 bases identical to TRBD2. CDR3 length: 16 amino acids. Germline loops: CDR1 MDHEN, CDR2 SYDVKM. Trimming removed 5 bases from V and 5 bases from J; junction bases left unmatched: 15. As DNA, the CDR3 is TGTGCCAGCAGTAGCCCCCAATCGAGCGGGGTCGACGAGCAGTACTTC. It codes for CASSSPQSSGVDEQYF.

The chain carries TRBV7-4 and TRBJ2-5, with TRBD2 matching 7 bases. The germline V gene encodes CDR1 SGHVT and CDR2 SQSDAQ. The CDR3 is made up of 14 amino acids. Trimming at V came to 5 bases and at J to 5 bases, leaving 8 bases not matched to a gene. The CDR3 DNA reads TGTGCCAGCAGCCCCCGGGGGAGGGCCGAGACCCAGTACTTC. Translation: CASSPRGRAETQYF.